This T cell receptor beta chain was observed in a study of CD8+CD57+ T cells in acquired aplastic anemia. Genomic DNA provided the template from which TCR beta VDJ and CDR3 profiles were obtained. TCRdb passed the reads through MiXCR, listing each CDR3 protein once. The sample contains under 40,000 distinct CDR3 sequences, 76% of which appear only once. CDR3 length: 13 residues. Unmatched junction bases numbered 7, after V lost 7 bases and J lost 5 bases. Per the germline V gene, CDR1 is ENHRY and CDR2 is SYGVKD. The J gene is TRBJ2-7, the V gene TRBV10-3, with TRBD1 matching over 8 bases. The sequenced material came from sorted CD4+, CD8+, or CD8+CD57+ T cells (not recorded which) from PBMCs. The sequence was collected from a human donor in good health, serving as a control. The CDR3 loop reads CAITGQGVHEQYF. CDR3 nucleotide sequence: TGTGCCATCACTGGACAGGGTGTCCACGAGCAGTACTTC.